This TCR beta chain stems from a study of radiation and T cells in renal cell carcinoma. At the level of the study: Nephrectomy followed 15 Gy stereotactic body radiation by 4 weeks.

Assay used: immunoSEQ multiplex PCR; TCRdb lists only in-frame clones, some missing. This sample has some 150,000 clones, with approximately 82% found just once. This sample's time point: baseline pretreatment blood. This sample's treatment: 15 Gy SBRT to primary tumor, nephrectomy 4 weeks later. As to this clone: No antigen is known for it.

The V end was cut by 8 bases, the J end by 8 bases, with 6 bases between. Looked up from germline, CDR1 is SEHNR and CDR2 is FQNEAQ (reference sequence). The CDR3 runs to 9 residues. The study's findings and limits: Pretreatment tumor biopsies were lacking, so baseline clonotypes are unknown. Top tumor clonotypes rose in blood 2 weeks post-radiation, then contracted.

The chain uses TRBV7-9 and TRBJ1-1; D call uncertain. This clonotype was obtained from a woman in her forties or fifties with renal cell carcinoma. Sequences were derived from blood, sampled from a patient whose treatment included radiotherapy and nephrectomy. CDR3 nucleotides: TGTGCCAGCGGGCAGGAAGCTTTCTTT. This translates into CASGQEAFF.